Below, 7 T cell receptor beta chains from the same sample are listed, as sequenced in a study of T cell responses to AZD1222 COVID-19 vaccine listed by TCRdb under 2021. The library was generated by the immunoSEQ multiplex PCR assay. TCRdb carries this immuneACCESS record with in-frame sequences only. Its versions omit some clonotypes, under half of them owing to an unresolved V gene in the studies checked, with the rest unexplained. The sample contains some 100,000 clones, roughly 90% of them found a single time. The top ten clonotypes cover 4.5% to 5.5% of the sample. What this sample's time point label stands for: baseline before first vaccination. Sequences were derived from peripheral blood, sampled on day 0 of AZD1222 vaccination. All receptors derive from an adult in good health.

The chain's CDR3 is CATSLGDSNQPQHF. CDR3 coding DNA: TGTGCCACCAGCCTTGGGGACAGCAATCAGCCCCAGCATTTT. The chain uses TRBV24-1 and TRBJ1-5; D possibly corresponds to TRBD1 (5 bases). This CDR3 region has 14 residues. Trimming took off 7 bases at V and 1 base at J, with 10 bases between the two ends. Germline V gene lookup returns CDR1 KGHDR and CDR2 SFDVKD.

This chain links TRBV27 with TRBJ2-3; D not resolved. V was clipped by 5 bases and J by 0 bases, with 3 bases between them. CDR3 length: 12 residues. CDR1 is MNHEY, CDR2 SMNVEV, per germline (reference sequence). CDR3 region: CASSPSTDTQYF. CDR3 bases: TGTGCCAGCAGTCCCAGCACAGATACGCAGTATTTT.

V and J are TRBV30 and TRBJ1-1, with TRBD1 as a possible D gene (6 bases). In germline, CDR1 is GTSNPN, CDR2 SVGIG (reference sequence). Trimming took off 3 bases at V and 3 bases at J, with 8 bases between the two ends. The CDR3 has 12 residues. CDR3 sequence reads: CAWRDSYTEAFF. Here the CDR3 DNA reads TGTGCCTGGAGGGACAGTTACACTGAAGCTTTCTTT.

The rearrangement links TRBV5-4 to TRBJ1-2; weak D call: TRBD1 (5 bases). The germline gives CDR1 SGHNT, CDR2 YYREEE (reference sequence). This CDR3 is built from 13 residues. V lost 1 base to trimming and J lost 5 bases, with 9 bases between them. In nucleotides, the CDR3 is TGTGCCAGCAGCTTGCCCGGGGGGTATGGCTACACCTTC. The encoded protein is CASSLPGGYGYTF.

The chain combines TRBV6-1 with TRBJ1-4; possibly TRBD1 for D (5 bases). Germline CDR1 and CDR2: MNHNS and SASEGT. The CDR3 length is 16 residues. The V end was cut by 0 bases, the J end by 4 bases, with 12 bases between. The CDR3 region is CASSEAWGTNNEKLFF. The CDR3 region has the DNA TGTGCCAGCAGTGAAGCGTGGGGGACTAATAATGAAAAACTGTTTTTT.

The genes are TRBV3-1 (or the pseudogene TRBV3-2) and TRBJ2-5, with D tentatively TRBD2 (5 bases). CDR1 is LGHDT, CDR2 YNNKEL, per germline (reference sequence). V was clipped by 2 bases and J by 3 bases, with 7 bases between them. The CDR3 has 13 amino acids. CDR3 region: CASSQMGEETQYF. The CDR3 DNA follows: TGTGCCAGCAGCCAAATGGGAGAAGAGACCCAGTACTTC.

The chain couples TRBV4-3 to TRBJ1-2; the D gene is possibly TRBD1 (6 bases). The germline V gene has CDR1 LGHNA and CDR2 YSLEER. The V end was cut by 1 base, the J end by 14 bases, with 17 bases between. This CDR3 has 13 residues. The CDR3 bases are TGCGCCAGCAGCCAAGGAGGGGGGGCTCAAGCGACCTTC. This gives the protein CASSQGGGAQATF.